The rows below give T cell receptor beta chains drawn from one sample of a study of T cells in Graves' hyperthyroidism and ophthalmopathy. Each CDR3 protein gets one entry after TCRdb re-called the multiplex PCR reads with MiXCR. In the table there are a few hundred thousand distinct CDR3 sequences, about 15% of which are singletons. Sequencing was performed on blood. All receptors derive from a woman aged 25 to 39 with Graves' hyperthyroidism. The CDR3 runs from the conserved cysteine through the conserved F or W. The D gene is left open where the match is weak. Not every row has a clone size; where given, it reads once, few, many or a size class.

v_gene: TRBV11-2; abundance: many; j_gene: TRBJ2-5; d_gene: TRBD1; CDR3nt: TGTGCCAGCAGTAAACCGGGACAGCAAGAGACCCAGTACTTC; CDR3aa: CASSKPGQQETQYF
v_gene: TRBV10-3; abundance: .; j_gene: TRBJ2-4; d_gene: .; CDR3nt: TGTGCCATCAGTGAGTCGGACGAGGGGCGGAGGAACATTCAGTACTTC; CDR3aa: CAISESDEGRRNIQYF
v_gene: TRBV6-1; abundance: .; j_gene: TRBJ1-1; d_gene: TRBD1; CDR3nt: TGTGCCAGCAGTCAGGTCCCAGGGGGGATGAACACTGAAGCTTTCTTT; CDR3aa: CASSQVPGGMNTEAFF
v_gene: TRBV28; abundance: many; j_gene: TRBJ1-6; d_gene: .; CDR3nt: TGTGCCAGCACCCTGGACAGTTTAGAATCACCCCTCCACTTT; CDR3aa: CASTLDSLESPLHF
v_gene: TRBV9; abundance: many; j_gene: TRBJ1-1; d_gene: .; CDR3nt: TGTGCCAGCAGCGTAGCTGAGGGGGGCGAAGCTTTCTTT; CDR3aa: CASSVAEGGEAFF
v_gene: TRBV5-1; abundance: many; j_gene: TRBJ2-7; d_gene: .; CDR3nt: TGCGCCAGCAGCTTGGAGTTTCGGGGGTTCAGCAAATACGAGCAGTACTTC; CDR3aa: CASSLEFRGFSKYEQYF
v_gene: TRBV12-3/TRBV12-4; abundance: many; j_gene: TRBJ2-1; d_gene: .; CDR3nt: TGTGCCAGCAGTTTAGAAGGGTACAATGAGCAGTTCTTC; CDR3aa: CASSLEGYNEQFF
v_gene: TRBV10-3; abundance: .; j_gene: TRBJ2-2; d_gene: .; CDR3nt: TGTGCCATCAAAAGACCAGCGGGTACGAACACCGGGGAGCTGTTTTTT; CDR3aa: CAIKRPAGTNTGELFF
v_gene: TRBV3-1; abundance: .; j_gene: TRBJ2-3; d_gene: .; CDR3nt: TGTGCCAGCAGCCAAGATTGGAGGGGTGGGACAGATACGCAGTATTTT; CDR3aa: CASSQDWRGGTDTQYF
v_gene: TRBV29-1; abundance: many; j_gene: TRBJ1-3; d_gene: .; CDR3nt: TGCAGCGTTGAATATGGAAACACCATATATTTT; CDR3aa: CSVEYGNTIYF
v_gene: TRBV6-5; abundance: .; j_gene: TRBJ2-1; d_gene: .; CDR3nt: TGTGCCAGCAGTTACCGGTCGCCGCTCTACAATGAGCAGTTCTTC; CDR3aa: CASSYRSPLYNEQFF
v_gene: TRBV6-1; abundance: .; j_gene: TRBJ2-6; d_gene: TRBD2; CDR3nt: TGTGCCAGCATGGGAGGGGTTGGGGCCAACGTCCTGACTTTC; CDR3aa: CASMGGVGANVLTF
v_gene: TRBV20-1; abundance: few; j_gene: TRBJ2-3; d_gene: .; CDR3nt: TGCAGTGCGGGGCGGGATCCCACAGATACGCAGTATTTT; CDR3aa: CSAGRDPTDTQYF
v_gene: TRBV7-2; abundance: .; j_gene: TRBJ2-7; d_gene: TRBD1; CDR3nt: TGTGCCAGCAGCGCCGGGACAGGGGGCATCTACGAGCAGTACTTC; CDR3aa: CASSAGTGGIYEQYF
v_gene: TRBV3-1; abundance: many; j_gene: TRBJ2-5; d_gene: .; CDR3nt: TGTGCCAGCAGCCAAGACAGTAGGACGGAGACCCAGTACTTC; CDR3aa: CASSQDSRTETQYF
v_gene: TRBV5-1; abundance: once; j_gene: TRBJ2-7; d_gene: TRBD2; CDR3nt: TGTGCCAGCAGCTTCGGGACTAGCGGGGGCTACGAGCAGTACTTC; CDR3aa: CASSFGTSGGYEQYF
v_gene: TRBV3-1; abundance: many; j_gene: TRBJ2-5; d_gene: .; CDR3nt: TGTGCCAGCAGCCAAGATTCCGGCAGGGGGGAAGAGACCCAGTACTTC; CDR3aa: CASSQDSGRGEETQYF
v_gene: TRBV30; abundance: many; j_gene: TRBJ1-1; d_gene: .; CDR3nt: TGTGCCTGGAGTGTATCCAGAGAGAACACTGAAGCTTTCTTT; CDR3aa: CAWSVSRENTEAFF
v_gene: TRBV20-1; abundance: many; j_gene: TRBJ2-3; d_gene: TRBD2; CDR3nt: TGCAGTGCTAGAGAAACTAGCGGCGTCGTGTATACGCAGTATTTT; CDR3aa: CSARETSGVVYTQYF
v_gene: TRBV27; abundance: many; j_gene: TRBJ1-2; d_gene: TRBD1; CDR3nt: TGTGCCAGCGGTTCGGTTGACAGGGGCTATGGCTACACCTTC; CDR3aa: CASGSVDRGYGYTF
v_gene: TRBV7-9; abundance: many; j_gene: TRBJ2-3; d_gene: TRBD2; CDR3nt: TGTGCCAGCAGCGCGACCGGGACTAGCTGGGTCACAGATACGCAGTATTTT; CDR3aa: CASSATGTSWVTDTQYF
v_gene: TRBV14; abundance: few; j_gene: TRBJ2-1; d_gene: TRBD1; CDR3nt: TGTGCCAGCAGCCAGGCGGGACAGGGGAAGTACAATGAGCAGTTCTTC; CDR3aa: CASSQAGQGKYNEQFF
v_gene: TRBV6-1; abundance: many; j_gene: TRBJ1-5; d_gene: .; CDR3nt: TGTGCCAGCAGCCCGGACGGGTTCGCAAATCAGCCCCAGCATTTT; CDR3aa: CASSPDGFANQPQHF
v_gene: TRBV20-1; abundance: few; j_gene: TRBJ2-1; d_gene: TRBD2; CDR3nt: TGCAGTGCTAGAGCCCAAGGCGGGAGTTTGGATGAGCAGTTCTTC; CDR3aa: CSARAQGGSLDEQFF
v_gene: TRBV29-1; abundance: few; j_gene: TRBJ2-7; d_gene: TRBD1; CDR3nt: TGCAGCGTTGAAGAGCCGGGACAGGGCACCCACGAGCAGTACTTC; CDR3aa: CSVEEPGQGTHEQYF
v_gene: TRBV6-1; abundance: many; j_gene: TRBJ2-3; d_gene: TRBD2; CDR3nt: TGTGCCAGCTCTTGGCGGGCGGGAGACACAGATACGCAGTATTTT; CDR3aa: CASSWRAGDTDTQYF
v_gene: TRBV14; abundance: .; j_gene: TRBJ2-7; d_gene: .; CDR3nt: TGTGCCAGCAGCCAAGCAAGCGGATCCTACGAGCAGTACTTC; CDR3aa: CASSQASGSYEQYF
v_gene: TRBV10-1; abundance: .; j_gene: TRBJ2-7; d_gene: .; CDR3nt: TGCGCCAGCAGTGTTGGGGTGGACGAGCAGTACTTC; CDR3aa: CASSVGVDEQYF
v_gene: TRBV11-2; abundance: many; j_gene: TRBJ2-1; d_gene: TRBD2; CDR3nt: TGTGCCAGCAGCAACAGCGGGAGAAAGCAGTTCTTC; CDR3aa: CASSNSGRKQFF
v_gene: TRBV5-1; abundance: few; j_gene: TRBJ1-1; d_gene: TRBD1; CDR3nt: TGCGCCAGCAGCTTGTCCGGACAGGGTCACACTGAAGCTTTCTTT; CDR3aa: CASSLSGQGHTEAFF
v_gene: TRBV3-1; abundance: many; j_gene: TRBJ2-7; d_gene: TRBD2; CDR3nt: TGTGCCAGCAGCCTTCGAGCGGGAGGGCCTTCGGCAGAGCAGTACTTC; CDR3aa: CASSLRAGGPSAEQYF
v_gene: TRBV7-9; abundance: many; j_gene: TRBJ2-3; d_gene: .; CDR3nt: TGTGCCAGCAGCTCAGCGGGTGGGGCAGATACGCAGTATTTT; CDR3aa: CASSSAGGADTQYF
v_gene: TRBV10-3; abundance: many; j_gene: TRBJ2-7; d_gene: .; CDR3nt: TGTGCCACACAACCGGACGGGAAATCCTACGAGCAGTACTTC; CDR3aa: CATQPDGKSYEQYF
v_gene: TRBV7-9; abundance: .; j_gene: TRBJ2-1; d_gene: .; CDR3nt: TGTGCCAGCACCCAACGAGGTTACAATGAGCAGTTCTTC; CDR3aa: CASTQRGYNEQFF
v_gene: TRBV29-1; abundance: .; j_gene: TRBJ2-7; d_gene: .; CDR3nt: TGCAGCGTTTTGGGGACAACTCACCCCTACGAGCAGTACTTC; CDR3aa: CSVLGTTHPYEQYF
v_gene: TRBV27; abundance: many; j_gene: TRBJ1-1; d_gene: .; CDR3nt: TGTGCCAGCAGTTTCCCGGGGCGCGGCACTGAAGCTTTCTTT; CDR3aa: CASSFPGRGTEAFF
v_gene: TRBV28; abundance: many; j_gene: TRBJ2-1; d_gene: TRBD2; CDR3nt: TGTGCCAGCAGTTTGACTAGCGGGAGGAATGAGCAGTTCTTC; CDR3aa: CASSLTSGRNEQFF
v_gene: TRBV11-2; abundance: many; j_gene: TRBJ2-7; d_gene: .; CDR3nt: TGTGCCAGCAGGGGCTTAAGCTCCTACGAGCAGTACTTC; CDR3aa: CASRGLSSYEQYF
v_gene: TRBV9; abundance: few; j_gene: TRBJ1-1; d_gene: .; CDR3nt: TGTGCCAGCAGCGTAGCTGGGCAGGGGACTGAAGCTTTCTTT; CDR3aa: CASSVAGQGTEAFF
v_gene: TRBV19; abundance: .; j_gene: TRBJ2-1; d_gene: .; CDR3nt: TGTGCCAGTAGTATCACCGGGACCGACAATGAGCAGTTCTTC; CDR3aa: CASSITGTDNEQFF
v_gene: TRBV27; abundance: many; j_gene: TRBJ2-1; d_gene: .; CDR3nt: TGTGCCAGCAGTCCCGGGACCCCCACCGGCACTGAGCAGTTCTTC; CDR3aa: CASSPGTPTGTEQFF
v_gene: TRBV18; abundance: many; j_gene: TRBJ1-1; d_gene: TRBD1; CDR3nt: TGTGCCAGCTCACCTATACAGGGGAAGAACACTGAAGCTTTCTTT; CDR3aa: CASSPIQGKNTEAFF
v_gene: TRBV18; abundance: many; j_gene: TRBJ2-1; d_gene: .; CDR3nt: TGTGCCAGCTCACGCCTCGTAGGGGACAATGAGCAGTTCTTC; CDR3aa: CASSRLVGDNEQFF
v_gene: TRBV24-1; abundance: many; j_gene: TRBJ2-7; d_gene: .; CDR3nt: TGTGCCACCAGTGACCACACAGCGTACGAGCAGTACTTC; CDR3aa: CATSDHTAYEQYF
v_gene: TRBV7-2; abundance: .; j_gene: TRBJ2-5; d_gene: TRBD2; CDR3nt: TGTGCCAGCAGCTTAGAAGCTAGCGGGGTACGGGAGACCCAGTACTTC; CDR3aa: CASSLEASGVRETQYF
v_gene: TRBV10-3; abundance: few; j_gene: TRBJ2-2; d_gene: TRBD1; CDR3nt: TGTGCCATCACGGCCGGGACAGCGGACACCGGGGAGCTGTTTTTT; CDR3aa: CAITAGTADTGELFF
v_gene: TRBV11-2; abundance: many; j_gene: TRBJ2-7; d_gene: .; CDR3nt: TGTGCCAGCAGCTTGTTAGGGATGGACATCGAGCAGTACTTC; CDR3aa: CASSLLGMDIEQYF
v_gene: TRBV7-2; abundance: once; j_gene: TRBJ1-5; d_gene: .; CDR3nt: TGTGCCAGCAGCTTACTGGGGCAGATACCCCAGCCCCAGCATTTT; CDR3aa: CASSLLGQIPQPQHF
v_gene: TRBV15; abundance: many; j_gene: TRBJ1-5; d_gene: TRBD1; CDR3nt: TGTGCCACCAGCAGAGGAGAGGGGGCTGGCAATCAGCCCCAGCATTTT; CDR3aa: CATSRGEGAGNQPQHF
v_gene: TRBV20-1; abundance: few; j_gene: TRBJ2-3; d_gene: TRBD2; CDR3nt: TGCAGTGCTAGTCGGCGGGAGGGCCACGATACGCAGTATTTT; CDR3aa: CSASRREGHDTQYF
v_gene: TRBV7-2; abundance: many; j_gene: TRBJ2-7; d_gene: .; CDR3nt: TGTGCCAGCAGCTTGGTCGATAGGAACGAGCAGTACTTC; CDR3aa: CASSLVDRNEQYF
v_gene: TRBV6-7; abundance: .; j_gene: TRBJ1-6; d_gene: .; CDR3nt: TGTGCCAGCAGTCAACAGTTTTTTGGACCCCTCCACTTT; CDR3aa: CASSQQFFGPLHF
v_gene: TRBV2; abundance: many; j_gene: TRBJ2-1; d_gene: TRBD2; CDR3nt: TGTGCCAGCACCGGGCCTAGCGGGACTGTTGAGCAGTTCTTC; CDR3aa: CASTGPSGTVEQFF
v_gene: TRBV20-1; abundance: few; j_gene: TRBJ1-1; d_gene: TRBD1; CDR3nt: TGCAGGGGGACAGCGAACACTGAAGCTTTCTTT; CDR3aa: CRGTANTEAFF
v_gene: TRBV4-3; abundance: .; j_gene: TRBJ1-4; d_gene: TRBD1; CDR3nt: TGCGCCAGCAGCCAGGCGACAGGGCCCGGCGAAAAACTGTTTTTT; CDR3aa: CASSQATGPGEKLFF
v_gene: TRBV6-2/TRBV6-3; abundance: .; j_gene: TRBJ2-7; d_gene: .; CDR3nt: TGTGCCAGCAGTTATCGGGCACCCACCTACGAGCAGTACTTC; CDR3aa: CASSYRAPTYEQYF